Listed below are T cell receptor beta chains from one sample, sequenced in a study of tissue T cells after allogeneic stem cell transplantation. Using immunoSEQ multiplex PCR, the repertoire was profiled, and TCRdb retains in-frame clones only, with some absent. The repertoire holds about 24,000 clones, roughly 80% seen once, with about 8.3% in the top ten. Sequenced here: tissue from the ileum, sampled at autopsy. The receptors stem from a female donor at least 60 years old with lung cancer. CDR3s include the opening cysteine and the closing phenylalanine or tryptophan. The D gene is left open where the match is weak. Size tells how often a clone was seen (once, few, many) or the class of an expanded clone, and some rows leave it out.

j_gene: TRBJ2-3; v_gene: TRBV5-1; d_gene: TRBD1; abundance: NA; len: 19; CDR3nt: TGCGCCAGCAGCTCACCCGGGACAGGGGGCATAGTGGGCACAGATACGCAGTATTTT; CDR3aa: CASSSPGTGGIVGTDTQYF
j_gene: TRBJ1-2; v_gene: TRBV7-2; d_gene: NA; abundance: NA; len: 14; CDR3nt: TGTGCCAGCAAGCCTGCCCACACTAACTATGGCTACACCTTC; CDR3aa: CASKPAHTNYGYTF
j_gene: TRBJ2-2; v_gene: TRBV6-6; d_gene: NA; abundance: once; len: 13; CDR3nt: TGTGCCAGCAACAGGATATCCACCGGGGAGCTGTTTTTT; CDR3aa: CASNRISTGELFF
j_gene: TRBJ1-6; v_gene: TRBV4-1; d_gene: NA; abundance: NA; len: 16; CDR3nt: TGCGCCAGCAGCCAAGATTATCGGACCTGGAATTCACCCCTCCACTTT; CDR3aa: CASSQDYRTWNSPLHF
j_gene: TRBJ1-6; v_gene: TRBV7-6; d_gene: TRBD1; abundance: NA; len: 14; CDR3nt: TGTGCCAGCAGCTCCGGAGGGGGCGATTCACCCCTCCACTTT; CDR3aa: CASSSGGGDSPLHF
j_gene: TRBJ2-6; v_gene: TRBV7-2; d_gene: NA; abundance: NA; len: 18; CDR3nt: TGTGCCAGCAGCTTTCTCCCTCCGACAGGTAGTGGGGCCAACGTCCTGACTTTC; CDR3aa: CASSFLPPTGSGANVLTF
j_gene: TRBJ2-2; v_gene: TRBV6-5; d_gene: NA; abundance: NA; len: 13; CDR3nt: TGTGCCACCCGGGCCGTGGGCACCGGGGAGCTGTTTTTT; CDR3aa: CATRAVGTGELFF
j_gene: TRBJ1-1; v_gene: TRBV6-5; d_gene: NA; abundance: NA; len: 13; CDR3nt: TGTGCCAGCAGTTACGAGGGGGGGGCCGAAGCTTTCTTT; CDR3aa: CASSYEGGAEAFF
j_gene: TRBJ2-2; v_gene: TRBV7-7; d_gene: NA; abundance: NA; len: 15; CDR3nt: TGTGCTAGCAGCCCAGCCAGGGGAACCACCGGGGAGCTGTTTTTT; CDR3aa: CASSPARGTTGELFF
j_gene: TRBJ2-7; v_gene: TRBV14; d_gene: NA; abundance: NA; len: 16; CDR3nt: TGTGCCAGCAGCCGAACCCGTACAGGGCCCGGGTTAGAGCAGTACTTC; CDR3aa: CASSRTRTGPGLEQYF
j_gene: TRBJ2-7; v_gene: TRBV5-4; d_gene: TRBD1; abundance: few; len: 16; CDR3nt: TGTGCCAGCAGCTCAGGGGGCAGGGGAAGAGTGAACGAGCAGTACTTC; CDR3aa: CASSSGGRGRVNEQYF
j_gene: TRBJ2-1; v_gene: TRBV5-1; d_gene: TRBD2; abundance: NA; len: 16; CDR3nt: TGCGCCAGCAGCCCGACTAGCGGGGGTTCCCCCAGGGAGCAGTTCTTC; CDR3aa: CASSPTSGGSPREQFF
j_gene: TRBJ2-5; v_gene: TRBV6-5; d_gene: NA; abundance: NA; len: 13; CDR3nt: TGTGCCAGCAAGGAGGGGTACCAAGAGACCCAGTACTTC; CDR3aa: CASKEGYQETQYF
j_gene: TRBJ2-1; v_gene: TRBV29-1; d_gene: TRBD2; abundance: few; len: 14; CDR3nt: TGCAGCGTGACAAAAGGGACTAGTAACAATGAGCAGTTCTTC; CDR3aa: CSVTKGTSNNEQFF
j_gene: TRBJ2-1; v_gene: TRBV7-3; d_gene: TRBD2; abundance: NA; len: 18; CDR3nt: TGTGCCAGCAGCTTAACGGGACTAGCGGCCGCGAACTACAATGAGCAGTTCTTC; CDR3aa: CASSLTGLAAANYNEQFF
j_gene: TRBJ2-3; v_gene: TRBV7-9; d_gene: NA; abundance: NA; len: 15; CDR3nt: TGTGCCAGCACCCCCGGGCGGTTCAGCACAGATACGCAGTATTTT; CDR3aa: CASTPGRFSTDTQYF
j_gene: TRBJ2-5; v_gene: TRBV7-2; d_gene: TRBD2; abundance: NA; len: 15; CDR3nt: TGTGCCAGCAGCTTAATGGCGGGGGATCAAGAGACCCAGTACTTC; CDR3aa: CASSLMAGDQETQYF
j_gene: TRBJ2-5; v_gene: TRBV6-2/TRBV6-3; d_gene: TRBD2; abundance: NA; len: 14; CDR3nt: TGTGCCAGCAGCGCCGGCGGGGGGACAGAGACCCAGTACTTC; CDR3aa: CASSAGGGTETQYF
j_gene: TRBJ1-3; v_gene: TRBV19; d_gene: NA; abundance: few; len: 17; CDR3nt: TGTGCCAGTAGCTCCTCCAATAGGGATGCCTCTGGAAACACCATATATTTT; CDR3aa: CASSSSNRDASGNTIYF
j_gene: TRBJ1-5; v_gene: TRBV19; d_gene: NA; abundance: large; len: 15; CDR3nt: TGTGCCAGTAGTATCGCTGGGGGTCCCTATCAGCCCCAGCATTTT; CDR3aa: CASSIAGGPYQPQHF
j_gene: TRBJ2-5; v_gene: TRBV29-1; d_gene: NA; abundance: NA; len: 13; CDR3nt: TGCAGCGTTGATCTGGCTGATGGGGAGACCCAGTACTTC; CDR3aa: CSVDLADGETQYF
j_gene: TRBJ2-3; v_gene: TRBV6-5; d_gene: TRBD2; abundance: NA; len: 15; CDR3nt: TGTGCCAGCAGGGGAACTAGCGGAACCACAGATACGCAGTATTTT; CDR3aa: CASRGTSGTTDTQYF
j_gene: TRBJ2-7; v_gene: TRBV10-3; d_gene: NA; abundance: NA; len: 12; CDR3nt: TGTGCCATCAGTGACAGCTCCTACGAGCAGTACTTC; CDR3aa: CAISDSSYEQYF
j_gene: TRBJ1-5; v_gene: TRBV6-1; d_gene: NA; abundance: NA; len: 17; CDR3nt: TGTGCCAGCAGTGAAGGTGTTCGGCCAAATAGCAATCAGCCCCAGCATTTT; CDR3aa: CASSEGVRPNSNQPQHF
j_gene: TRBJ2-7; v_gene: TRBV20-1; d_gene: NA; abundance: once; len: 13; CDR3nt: TGCAGTGCTAGTAAGGGGCAGGGCTACGAGCAGTACTTC; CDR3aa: CSASKGQGYEQYF
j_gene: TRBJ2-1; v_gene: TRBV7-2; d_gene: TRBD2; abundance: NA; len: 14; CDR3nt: TGTGCCAGCAGCCCTAGCGGGGGGTTGTATGAGCAGTTCTTC; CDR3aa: CASSPSGGLYEQFF
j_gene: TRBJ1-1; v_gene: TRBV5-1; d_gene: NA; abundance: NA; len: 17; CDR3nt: TGCGCCAGCAGCCCGCTCCGAAGGGGGTTTCTGCCCACTGAAGCTTTCTTT; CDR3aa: CASSPLRRGFLPTEAFF
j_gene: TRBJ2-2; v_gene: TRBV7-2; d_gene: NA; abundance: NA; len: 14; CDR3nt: TGTGCCAGCAGACCGGGGTCCCACACCGGGGAGCTGTTTTTT; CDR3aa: CASRPGSHTGELFF
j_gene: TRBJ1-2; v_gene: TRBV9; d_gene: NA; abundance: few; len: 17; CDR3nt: TGTGCCAGCAGCCCTCGGACATATGGACTAGGCAACTATGGCTACACCTTC; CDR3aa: CASSPRTYGLGNYGYTF
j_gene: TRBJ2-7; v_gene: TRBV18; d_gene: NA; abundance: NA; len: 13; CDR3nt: TGTGCCAGCTCACCGGGACGGGCCTACGAGCAGTACTTC; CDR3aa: CASSPGRAYEQYF
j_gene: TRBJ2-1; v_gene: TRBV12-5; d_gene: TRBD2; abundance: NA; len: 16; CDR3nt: TGTGCTAGTGGTTTAGCCCTAGCGGGACTTTCTAATGAGCAGTTCTTC; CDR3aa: CASGLALAGLSNEQFF
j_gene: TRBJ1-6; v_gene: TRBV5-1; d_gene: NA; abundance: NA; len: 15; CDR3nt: TGCGCCAGCAGCTCCCGACAGTTCACCCATTCACCCCTCCACTTT; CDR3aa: CASSSRQFTHSPLHF
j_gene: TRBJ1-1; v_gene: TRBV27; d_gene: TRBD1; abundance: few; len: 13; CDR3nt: TGTGCCAGCAAGGGACAGGCCGTTACTGAAGCTTTCTTT; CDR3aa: CASKGQAVTEAFF
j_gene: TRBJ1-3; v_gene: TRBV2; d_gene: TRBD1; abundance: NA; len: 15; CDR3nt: TGTGCCAGCAGGCGACAGGGGGCCGCTGGAAACACCATATATTTT; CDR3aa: CASRRQGAAGNTIYF
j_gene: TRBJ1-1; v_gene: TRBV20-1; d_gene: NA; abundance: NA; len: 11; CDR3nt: TGCAGTGCTAGAGTAGTCAGTACAGCTTTCTTT; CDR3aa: CSARVVSTAFF
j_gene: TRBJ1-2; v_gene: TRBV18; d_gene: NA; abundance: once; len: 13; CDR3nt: TGTGCCAGCTCACCACTCAGGGATGATGGCTACACCTTC; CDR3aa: CASSPLRDDGYTF
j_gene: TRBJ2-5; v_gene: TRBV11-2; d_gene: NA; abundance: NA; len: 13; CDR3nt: TGTGCCAGCAGCTTAGGGGGCGGGGCCACCCAGTACTTC; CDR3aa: CASSLGGGATQYF
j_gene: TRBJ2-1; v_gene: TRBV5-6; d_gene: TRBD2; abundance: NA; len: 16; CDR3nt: TGTGCCAGCAGCTTGGAGGGGAGTAGCGGGAGACCTGAGCAGTTCTTC; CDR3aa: CASSLEGSSGRPEQFF
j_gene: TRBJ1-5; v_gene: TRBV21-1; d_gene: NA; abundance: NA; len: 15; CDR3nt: TGTGCCAGCAGCAAAGCCGGGACAGGGTCATGGCCCCAGCATTTT; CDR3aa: CASSKAGTGSWPQHF
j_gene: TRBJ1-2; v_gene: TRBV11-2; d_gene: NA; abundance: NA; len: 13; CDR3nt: TGTGCCAGCAGCTTAGGACTGGATTATGGCTACACCTTC; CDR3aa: CASSLGLDYGYTF
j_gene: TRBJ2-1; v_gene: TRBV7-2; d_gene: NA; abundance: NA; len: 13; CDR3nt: TGTGCCAGCAGCCCCCAAGCCGGGCATGAGCAGTTCTTC; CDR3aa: CASSPQAGHEQFF
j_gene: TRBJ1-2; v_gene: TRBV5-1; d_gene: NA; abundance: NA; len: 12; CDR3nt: TGCGCCAGCAGCTTTGGCCAAACTGGCTACACCTTC; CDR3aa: CASSFGQTGYTF
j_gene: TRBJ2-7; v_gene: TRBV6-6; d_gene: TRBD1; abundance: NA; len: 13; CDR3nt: TGTGCCAGCAGGAGACAGGGGAGCCACGAGCAGTACTTC; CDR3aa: CASRRQGSHEQYF
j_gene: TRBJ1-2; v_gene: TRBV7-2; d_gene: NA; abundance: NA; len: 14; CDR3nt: TGTGCCAGCAGTAAGGGGGGCAGAGCCTATGGCTACACCTTC; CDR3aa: CASSKGGRAYGYTF
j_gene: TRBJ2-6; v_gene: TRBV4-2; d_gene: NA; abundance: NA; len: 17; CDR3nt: TGTGCCAGCAGCCAAGAGGCGCGGCGATCTGGGGCCAACGTCCTGACTTTC; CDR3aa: CASSQEARRSGANVLTF
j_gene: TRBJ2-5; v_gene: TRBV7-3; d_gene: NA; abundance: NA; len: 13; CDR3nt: TGTGCCAGCGGCGCAGGGGCAGAAGAGACCCAGTACTTC; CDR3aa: CASGAGAEETQYF
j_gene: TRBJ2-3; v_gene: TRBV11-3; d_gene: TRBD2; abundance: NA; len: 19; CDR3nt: TGTGCCAGCAGTCCTTTAGGGACTAGCGGGAGGTTTGGCACAGATACGCAGTATTTT; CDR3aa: CASSPLGTSGRFGTDTQYF
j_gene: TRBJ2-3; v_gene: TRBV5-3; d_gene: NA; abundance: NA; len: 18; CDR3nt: TGTGCCAGAAGCTCGACTACCGGGGCAGGGGCAACCACAGATACGCAGTATTTT; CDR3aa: CARSSTTGAGATTDTQYF
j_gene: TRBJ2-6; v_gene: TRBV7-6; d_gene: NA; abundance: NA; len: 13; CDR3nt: TGTGCCAGTCTCGAGGTCGGGGCCAACGTCCTGACTTTC; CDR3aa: CASLEVGANVLTF
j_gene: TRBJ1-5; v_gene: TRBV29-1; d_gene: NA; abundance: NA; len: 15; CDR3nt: TGCAGCGTGGCCATGGTGGCAGGCAACAATCAGCCCCAGCATTTT; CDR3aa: CSVAMVAGNNQPQHF
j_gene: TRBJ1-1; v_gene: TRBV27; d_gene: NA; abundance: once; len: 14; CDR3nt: TGTGCCAGCAGTTTATACCCCCCGAACACTGAAGCTTTCTTT; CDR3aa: CASSLYPPNTEAFF
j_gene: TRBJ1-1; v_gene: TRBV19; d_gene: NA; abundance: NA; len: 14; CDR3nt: TGTGCCAGTAGTTTCACAGGGCCGAACACTGAAGCTTTCTTT; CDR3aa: CASSFTGPNTEAFF
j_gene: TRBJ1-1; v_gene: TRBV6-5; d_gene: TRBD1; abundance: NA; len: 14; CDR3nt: TGTGCCAGCAGGGGACAGGTTGCGAACACTGAAGCTTTCTTT; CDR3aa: CASRGQVANTEAFF
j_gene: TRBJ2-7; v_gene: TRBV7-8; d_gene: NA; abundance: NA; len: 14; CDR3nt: TGTGCCAGCAGCTTAGGAGGGGGGACCGACGAGCAGTACTTC; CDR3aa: CASSLGGGTDEQYF